These T cell receptor beta chains were read from a single sample in a study of T cell responses to AZD1222 COVID-19 vaccine. Using immunoSEQ multiplex PCR, the repertoire was profiled, and TCRdb retains in-frame clones only, with some absent. The profile covers 150,000 or so clones, with about nine tenths appearing a single time and roughly 7.2% taken by the ten largest. Sequences were derived from peripheral blood, sampled on day 0 of AZD1222 vaccination. These receptors all stem from an adult in good health. Both conserved end residues are part of each CDR3.

J gene | V gene | CDR3 protein
TRBJ2-7 | TRBV2 | CASRETGSEQYF
TRBJ1-6 | TRBV5-4 | CASSRSGGTLNSPLHF
TRBJ2-5 | TRBV6-5 | CASSQRGNQETQYF
TRBJ1-4 | TRBV6-5 | CASTTTDGRREKLFF
TRBJ1-1 | TRBV6-2/TRBV6-3 | CASSYDRTGSLGNTEAFF
TRBJ1-1 | TRBV9 | CASSVELNTEAFF
TRBJ1-2 | TRBV19 | CASTGTAYGYTF
TRBJ2-7 | TRBV7-9 | CASSPKFGFSGSYEQYF
TRBJ1-2 | TRBV7-8 | CASSQNRVTMGGYTF
TRBJ1-5 | TRBV25-1 | CASSEYYSNQPQHF
TRBJ1-4 | TRBV5-1 | CASSTRGPDEKLFF
TRBJ1-2 | TRBV3-1/TRBV3-2 | CASSQRVGGYTF
TRBJ1-5 | TRBV15 | CATSAPGVGNQPQHF
TRBJ2-7 | TRBV5-5 | CASSRGPRGDYEQYF
TRBJ1-5 | TRBV9 | CASSVGDRGQGWPQHF
TRBJ1-5 | TRBV7-8 | CASSLLGATEPQHF
TRBJ1-1 | TRBV30 | CAWSVWGGDFIAEAFF
TRBJ2-6 | TRBV24-1 | CATSWTGGSGANVLTF
TRBJ1-2 | TRBV11-2 | CASSLEGFYGYTF
TRBJ1-4 | TRBV2 | CASSGQANEKLFF
TRBJ1-2 | TRBV27 | CASSSDWVRGYTF
TRBJ1-1 | TRBV7-8 | CASSRPGPEAFF
TRBJ1-2 | TRBV28 | CASSYLDRKNYGYTF
TRBJ2-7 | TRBV30 | CAWSRDRASYEQYF
TRBJ2-2 | TRBV28 | CASSLPIGVGTGELFF
TRBJ2-1 | TRBV5-1 | CASSLARGFGYNEQFF
TRBJ2-6 | TRBV6-2/TRBV6-3 | CASSYSNIAGGPGLTF
TRBJ1-5 | TRBV6-2/TRBV6-3 | CASSTTSNQPQHF
TRBJ1-6 | TRBV5-1 | CASSLAGSSYNSPLHF
TRBJ2-5 | TRBV3-1/TRBV3-2 | CASSQDVQGATETQYF
TRBJ1-5 | TRBV6-5 | CASSYIKRGGEPQHF
TRBJ1-4 | TRBV5-1 | CASSFDVGGKLFF
TRBJ1-6 | TRBV28 | CASSLNRDSPLHF
TRBJ2-7 | TRBV7-2 | CASRPGQGYNEQYF
TRBJ1-1 | TRBV10-2 | CASSEWTGATEAFF
TRBJ2-6 | TRBV18 | CASSPLPPGGSSGANVLTF
TRBJ2-5 | TRBV6-5 | CASSYGGETQYF
TRBJ2-2 | TRBV5-1 | CASSSGTGGLTGELFF
TRBJ2-7 | TRBV7-2 | CASSLSLGGSYEQYF
TRBJ2-5 | TRBV12-3/TRBV12-4 | CASSLRGFETQYF
TRBJ1-6 | TRBV4-1 | CASSQDLGQGVHSPLHF
TRBJ2-1 | TRBV19 | CASSRDLAYNEQFF
TRBJ1-5 | TRBV3-1/TRBV3-2 | CASSLGNNQPQHF
TRBJ2-2 | TRBV7-8 | CASSQGAVTGELFF
TRBJ1-1 | TRBV2 | CASRGQGVRTEAFF
TRBJ2-7 | TRBV7-2 | CASSTPLQGEQYF
TRBJ1-5 | TRBV19 | CASSGDWSSNQPQHF
TRBJ2-2 | TRBV27 | CASSTNRQTYNTGELFF
TRBJ1-4 | TRBV5-6 | CASNGQQPTNEKLFF
TRBJ1-1 | TRBV6-1 | CASSEVLIGTEAFF
TRBJ1-4 | TRBV3-1/TRBV3-2 | CASSQERELFF
TRBJ1-3 | TRBV19 | CASNDGTGNTIYF
TRBJ1-4 | TRBV28 | CASRIGAGNEKLFF
TRBJ2-7 | TRBV27 | CASSPPGQVLYEQYF
TRBJ1-5 | TRBV4-3 | CASSPLARVGQPQHF
TRBJ2-2 | TRBV3-1/TRBV3-2 | CASSSTGSGELFF
TRBJ2-7 | TRBV27 | CASSFGPTLSYEQYF
TRBJ2-2 | TRBV5-1 | CASSLADSGGPLGELFF